The 28 T cell receptor beta chains below come from one sample, sequenced in a study of T cell responses to AZD1222 COVID-19 vaccine. Some clones are missing from TCRdb's copy, which holds only in-frame ones; the method was immunoSEQ multiplex PCR. The data show about 170,000 clones, 87% seen once. Source: peripheral blood, taken on day 0 of AZD1222 vaccination. The receptors originated from an adult in good health.

The chain recombines TRBV30 with TRBJ1-2; unclear D gene. CDR1 is GTSNPN, CDR2 SVGIG, per germline (reference sequence). Trimming took off 1 base at V and 2 bases at J, with 11 bases between the two ends. This CDR3 is built from 14 residues. In nucleotides, the CDR3 is TGTGCCTGGAGTGCCCAGGTTACCAACTATGGCTACACCTTC. This codes for CAWSAQVTNYGYTF. Filled out from reference TRBV30 and TRBJ1-2, the complete variable domain reads SQTIHQWPATLVQPVGSPLSLECTVEGTSNPNLYWYRQAAGRGLQLLFYSVGIGQISSEVPQNLSASRPQDRQFILSSKKLLLSDSGFYLCAWSAQVTNYGYTFGSGTRLTVV.

The chain recombines TRBV10-3 with TRBJ2-3; 9 nucleotides line up with TRBD1. The CDR3 covers 15 residues. Germline V gene data show CDR1 as ENHRY and CDR2 as SYGVKD. V lost 4 bases, J lost 4 bases, and 6 bases stayed unmatched. Written as DNA, the CDR3 is TGTGCCATCAGTGGGCGACAGGGGGGCGCAGATACGCAGTATTTT. Its protein is CAISGRQGGADTQYF.

The chain has TRBV6-2 or TRBV6-3 and TRBJ1-1; D ambiguous. V lost 4 bases and J lost 0, with 6 bases in between. The CDR3 has 13 residues. In germline, CDR1 is MNHEY, CDR2 SVGEGT. CDR3 sequence reads: CASSSLLNTEAFF. In nucleotides, the CDR3 is TGTGCCAGCAGTTCGCTATTGAACACTGAAGCTTTCTTT.

The V and J genes are TRBV12-3 or TRBV12-4 and TRBJ2-7; D might be TRBD1 (5 bases). V lost 5 bases and J 10 bases, leaving 12 bases between the germline ends. The CDR3 is 11 residues long. CDR3 in DNA: TGTGCCAGCAGTAGACAGAGGTTACAGTACTTC. Encoded protein: CASSRQRLQYF.

This rearrangement joins TRBV7-6 to TRBJ1-4, with 7 bases matching TRBD1. J lost 4 bases, V lost 5 bases, and 13 bases had no gene match. From germline, CDR1 is SGHVS and CDR2 FNYEAQ. The CDR3 has 17 residues. This CDR3 reads CASSLPNRDSLNEKLFF. The CDR3 nucleotides are TGTGCCAGCAGCCTACCCAACCGGGACAGCCTTAATGAAAAACTGTTTTTT. Using reference TRBV7-6 and TRBJ1-4 for the parts outside the CDR3, the full variable domain is GAGVSQSPRYKVTKRGQDVALRCDPISGHVSLYWYRQALGQGPEFLTYFNYEAQQDKSGLPNDRFSAERPEGSISTLTIQRTEQRDSAMYRCASSLPNRDSLNEKLFFGSGTQLSVL.

Only one count was recorded for this clone. Here the CDR3 reads CASSLKREGEQFF. DNA for the CDR3: TGTGCCAGCAGTTTGAAGCGCGAGGGTGAGCAGTTCTTC. The chain is built from TRBV12-3 or TRBV12-4 and TRBJ2-1; D might be TRBD2 (5 bases). V was pared by 3 bases and J by 9 bases, with 12 bases between. The CDR3 has 13 amino acids.

The rearrangement links TRBV12-3 or TRBV12-4 to TRBJ2-2; 8 bases are a match to TRBD1. The CDR3 sequence is 13 residues long. Trimming at V came to 7 bases and at J to 3 bases, leaving 1 base not matched to a gene. CDR3 amino acids: CASNRGDTGELFF. Written as DNA, the CDR3 is TGTGCCAGCAACAGGGGGGACACCGGGGAGCTGTTTTTT.

V gene TRBV3-1 (or the pseudogene TRBV3-2) combines with J gene TRBJ2-7; D not certain. The ends were cut back, 4 bases at V and 6 bases at J, with 16 bases in the middle. The germline CDR1 and CDR2 sequences are LGHDT and YNNKEL (reference sequence). CDR3 length equals 14 residues. CDR3 in DNA: TGTGCCAGCAGCCCTAACGGTGGGGTCTCCGAGCAGTACTTC. Translation gives CASSPNGGVSEQYF.

This chain connects TRBV24-1 to TRBJ2-1; D may be TRBD1 (5 bases). The CDR3 sequence is 15 residues long. Trimming left V 4 bases short and J 4 bases short, with 13 bases between. CDR1 KGHDR and CDR2 SFDVKD come from the germline V gene. The CDR3 is CATSDRQTSYNEQFF. Written as DNA, the CDR3 is TGTGCCACCAGTGACCGACAGACCTCTTACAATGAGCAGTTCTTC.

This clone has only a few counts. The rearrangement uses TRBV6-1 and TRBJ1-4, with D perhaps TRBD1 (5 bases). The CDR3 has 15 residues. V lost 3 bases to trimming and J lost 10 bases, with 18 bases between them. CDR1 is MNHNS and CDR2 is SASEGT in the germline V gene. The CDR3 spells CASSDRRSGDAKLFF. The CDR3 bases are TGTGCCAGCAGTGATCGAAGGTCCGGGGACGCAAAACTGTTTTTT.

In DNA form, the CDR3 reads TGTGCCAGCAGTGTCAGGGGGGGGACTAGCGGGATAGGAGACAATGAGCAGTTCTTC. Translation gives CASSVRGGTSGIGDNEQFF. The chain recombines TRBV6-1 with TRBJ2-1, with 13 bases aligning to TRBD2. The CDR3 is 19 residues long. Germline CDR1 and CDR2: MNHNS and SASEGT. The J segment lost 5 bases and the V segment lost 4 bases, leaving 14 bases of the junction unmatched.

This chain uses TRBV11-2 with TRBJ1-1; the match to TRBD1 covers 8 bases. Germline CDR1 reads SGHAT; CDR2 reads FQNNGV. V lost 5 bases to trimming and J lost 5 bases; unmatched junction nucleotides: 7. This CDR3 has 14 amino acids. The CDR3 loop reads CASSPGGRGTEAFF. The CDR3 nucleotides read TGTGCCAGCAGCCCAGGGGGCCGGGGTACTGAAGCTTTCTTT.

This sequence joins TRBV5-5 and TRBJ1-4; 8 bases align to TRBD1. The germline gives CDR1 SGHKS, CDR2 YYEKEE (reference sequence). This CDR3 contains 15 residues. Germline trimming cut 0 bases from V and 8 bases from J; bases unmatched to any gene: 6. The CDR3 here is CASSLVGTGGEKLFF. The CDR3 DNA reads TGTGCCAGCAGCTTGGTCGGGACAGGAGGGGAAAAACTGTTTTTT.

The count of this clone is one. The J gene is TRBJ1-1, the V gene TRBV27; maybe TRBD1 (5 bases). Germline CDR1 is MNHEY and CDR2 is SMNVEV (reference sequence). This CDR3 spans 15 amino acids. V lost 7 bases and J lost 5, with 20 bases in between. The CDR3 protein is CASTSMPGRETEAFF. In DNA form, the CDR3 reads TGTGCCAGCACCTCTATGCCGGGCAGGGAGACTGAAGCTTTCTTT.

This chain links TRBV6-5 with TRBJ2-7; either TRBD1 or TRBD2 may supply D (5 bases each). Germline CDR1 reads MNHEY; CDR2 reads SVGAGI. The CDR3 is 13 residues long. V was clipped by 7 bases and J by 7 bases, with 17 bases between them. The CDR3 bases are TGTGCCAGCACCGGGCAACCCGGGGCGGAGCAGTACTTC. Amino acid sequence: CASTGQPGAEQYF.

A single count supports this clone. This chain links TRBV12-5 with TRBJ2-5; 9 positions match TRBD2. The CDR3 is 14 residues long. Trimming at V came to 6 bases and at J to 8 bases, leaving 10 bases not matched to a gene. Germline CDR1 reads LGHNT; CDR2 reads FRNRAP. The DNA of the CDR3 is TGTGCTAGTGGCCGTCTGGCGGGGGGGTTTACCCAGTACTTC. This codes for CASGRLAGGFTQYF.

A few counts support this clone. V gene TRBV12-3 or TRBV12-4 combines with J gene TRBJ1-2, with 7 bases matching TRBD1. CDR3 size: 13 residues. V trimming: 5 bases; J trimming: 6 bases; junction bases outside the gene matches: 6. CDR3 region: CASSRPTGNGYTF. The CDR3 DNA follows: TGTGCCAGCAGTCGACCGACAGGGAATGGCTACACCTTC.

This chain connects TRBV18 to TRBJ2-2, with D unclear. This CDR3 has 14 residues. V was trimmed by 2 bases and J by 7 bases, leaving 11 bases between them. Germline V gene lookup returns CDR1 KGHSH and CDR2 LQKENI. The CDR3 reads CASSPKGIGGELFF. CDR3 in DNA: TGTGCCAGCTCACCAAAGGGTATTGGCGGGGAGCTGTTTTTT.

V usage is TRBV30 and J usage is TRBJ1-1; D is possibly TRBD1 (6 bases). The V end lost 3 bases, the J end lost 1 base, and 6 bases lay between the germline ends. Per the germline V gene, CDR1 is GTSNPN and CDR2 is SVGIG (reference sequence). The CDR3 sequence is 12 residues long. CDR3 sequence: CAWRTGNTEAFF. The CDR3 DNA follows: TGTGCCTGGAGGACAGGGAACACTGAAGCTTTCTTT.

The table lists this clone with a few counts. The chain uses TRBV12-3 or TRBV12-4 and TRBJ2-7, with D unclear. V dropped 7 bases and J dropped 2 bases, with 12 bases sitting between them. The length of the CDR3 is 13 residues. The CDR3 here is CASNVGPAYEQYF. Here the CDR3 DNA reads TGTGCCAGCAATGTAGGGCCCGCCTACGAGCAGTACTTC.

The chain combines TRBV4-1 with TRBJ2-1; D remains ambiguous. The CDR3 loop spans 14 amino acids. Germline lookup yields CDR1 MGHRA and CDR2 YSYEKL. V lost 2 bases, J lost 9 bases, and 14 bases lay in between. DNA of the CDR3: TGCGCCAGCAGCCAACAGCCTGGCCGGATTGAGCAGTTCTTC. This gives the protein CASSQQPGRIEQFF.

CDR3 in DNA: TGCAGCGTTGGCGGGGGCCGGGATGAGCAGTTCTTC. Its translation is CSVGGGRDEQFF. The rearrangement joins TRBV29-1 to TRBJ2-1, with D maybe TRBD2 (7 bases). CDR1 is SQVTM and CDR2 is ANQGSEA in the germline V gene. Between the trimmed V and J ends, which lost 4 bases and 8 bases, there was a span of 12 bases. The CDR3 consists of 12 residues.

This clone was counted once. The rearrangement joins TRBV3-1 (or the pseudogene TRBV3-2) to TRBJ1-1; perhaps TRBD1 as D (6 bases). Between the trimmed V and J ends, which lost 4 bases and 1 base, there was a span of 19 bases. Germline loops: CDR1 LGHDT, CDR2 YNNKEL (reference sequence). This CDR3 is built from 17 residues. The CDR3 DNA sequence: TGTGCCAGCAGCCGGGGGCGGGTTTCTAACGGGAACACTGAAGCTTTCTTT. This encodes CASSRGRVSNGNTEAFF.

This chain connects TRBV27 to TRBJ2-7, with 8 bases that match TRBD2. Germline V gene sequence: CDR1 MNHEY, CDR2 SMNVEV (reference sequence). Trimming cost V 6 bases and J 5 bases; bases outside gene matches: 9. This CDR3 is 14 amino acids long. In DNA form, the CDR3 reads TGTGCCAGCAGAGACAGCGGGAGTCTCCACGAGCAGTACTTC. It translates to CASRDSGSLHEQYF.

The chain couples TRBV27 to TRBJ1-1; 9 bases align to TRBD1. Germline V gives CDR1 MNHEY, CDR2 SMNVEV (reference sequence). After removal of 6 bases from V and 3 bases from J, the junction contained 14 bases not matched to a gene. The CDR3 has 17 amino acids. Written as DNA, the CDR3 is TGTGCCAGCAGGGGACAGGGAAGTTTCGTAACGGACACTGAAGCTTTCTTT. This encodes CASRGQGSFVTDTEAFF.

This clone was detected once. V gene TRBV5-4 combines with J gene TRBJ1-1; 9 nucleotides match TRBD1. Trimming took 4 bases from V and 4 from J; bases not matched to a gene: 8. The CDR3 extends over 15 amino acids. The V gene's germline CDR1 is SGHNT and CDR2 YYREEE (reference sequence). In DNA, the CDR3 is TGTGCCAGCAGCCGACAGGGGGATGTCAGCACTGAAGCTTTCTTT. This sequence encodes CASSRQGDVSTEAFF.

This clone has a single count. The V and J genes are TRBV18 and TRBJ1-1, with no clear D. In germline, CDR1 is KGHSH, CDR2 LQKENI. The CDR3 is 14 residues long. The V end lost 3 bases, the J end lost 1 base, and 9 bases lay between the germline ends. CDR3 in amino acids: CASSPMDGNTEAFF. CDR3 bases: TGTGCCAGCTCACCTATGGATGGGAACACTGAAGCTTTCTTT.

The chain combines TRBV9 with TRBJ1-2, with a possible D match to TRBD1 (5 bases). V gave up 3 bases and J gave up 7 bases, with 10 bases separating them. The germline gives CDR1 SGDLS, CDR2 YYNGEE. The CDR3 runs to 12 residues. This CDR3 reads CASSALRGGYTF. Written as DNA, the CDR3 is TGTGCCAGCAGCGCCTTAAGGGGTGGCTACACCTTC.